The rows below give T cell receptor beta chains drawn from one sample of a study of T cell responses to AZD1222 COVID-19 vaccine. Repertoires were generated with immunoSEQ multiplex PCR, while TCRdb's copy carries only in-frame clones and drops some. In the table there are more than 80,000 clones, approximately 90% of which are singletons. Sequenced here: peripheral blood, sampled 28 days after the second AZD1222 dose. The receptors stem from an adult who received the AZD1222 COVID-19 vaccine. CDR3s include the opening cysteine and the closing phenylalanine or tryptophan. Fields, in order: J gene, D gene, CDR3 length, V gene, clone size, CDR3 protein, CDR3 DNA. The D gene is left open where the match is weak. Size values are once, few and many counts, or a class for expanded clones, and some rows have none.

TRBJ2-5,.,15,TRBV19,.,CASSIDTARRETQYF,TGTGCCAGTAGTATAGATACTGCTCGTAGGGAGACCCAGTACTTC
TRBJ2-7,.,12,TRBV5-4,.,CASSSNSYEQYF,TGTGCCAGCAGCTCCAACTCCTACGAGCAGTACTTC
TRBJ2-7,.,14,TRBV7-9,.,CASSSTVSSYEQYF,TGTGCCAGCAGCTCCACAGTATCCTCCTACGAGCAGTACTTC
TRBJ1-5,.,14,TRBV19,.,CASSMTGANQPQHF,TGTGCCAGTAGTATGACGGGAGCGAATCAGCCCCAGCATTTT
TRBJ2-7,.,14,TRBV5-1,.,CASSLDRVSYEQYF,TGCGCCAGCAGCTTGGACAGGGTATCCTACGAGCAGTACTTC
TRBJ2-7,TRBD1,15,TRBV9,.,CASSEGRDRGYEQYF,TGTGCCAGCAGCGAGGGGAGGGACAGGGGGTACGAGCAGTACTTC
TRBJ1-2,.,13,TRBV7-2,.,CASSLNSEYGYTF,TGTGCCAGCAGCTTAAACAGCGAATATGGCTACACCTTC
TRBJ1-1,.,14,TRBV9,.,CASSVATLSAEAFF,TGTGCCAGCAGCGTAGCTACGCTTAGCGCTGAAGCTTTCTTT
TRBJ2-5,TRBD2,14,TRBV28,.,CASGKRGGRETQYF,TGTGCCAGCGGGAAGCGGGGGGGCCGAGAGACCCAGTACTTC
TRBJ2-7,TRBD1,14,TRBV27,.,CASRTWDRVSEQYF,TGTGCCAGCAGAACGTGGGACAGGGTTTCCGAGCAGTACTTC
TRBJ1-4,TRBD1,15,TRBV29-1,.,CSVDGIGQGNEKLFF,TGCAGCGTTGACGGGATAGGACAGGGAAATGAAAAACTGTTTTTT
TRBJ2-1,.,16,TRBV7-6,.,CASSLRWTETYNEQFF,TGTGCCAGCAGCTTACGTTGGACAGAAACCTACAATGAGCAGTTCTTC
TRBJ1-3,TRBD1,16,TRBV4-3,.,CASSQAATGVGNTIYF,TGCGCCAGCAGCCAAGCCGCTACAGGGGTTGGAAACACCATATATTTT
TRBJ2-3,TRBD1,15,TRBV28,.,CASSEDRAGTDTQYF,TGTGCCAGCAGTGAAGACAGGGCTGGCACAGATACGCAGTATTTT
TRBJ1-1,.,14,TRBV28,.,CASSLGWENTEAFF,TGTGCCAGCAGTTTGGGGTGGGAGAACACTGAAGCTTTCTTT
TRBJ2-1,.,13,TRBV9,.,CANGSPTYNEQFF,TGTGCCAACGGGTCCCCCACCTACAATGAGCAGTTCTTC
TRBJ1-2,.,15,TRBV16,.,CASSQSSGGGYGYTF,TGTGCCAGCAGCCAATCATCCGGGGGAGGTTATGGCTACACCTTC
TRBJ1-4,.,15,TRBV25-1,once,CASSEYGTHNEKLFF,TGTGCCAGCAGTGAATACGGGACCCATAATGAAAAACTGTTTTTT
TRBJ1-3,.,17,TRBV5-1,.,CASSLWGSLFSGNTIYF,TGCGCCAGCAGCTTGTGGGGCAGCCTATTCTCTGGAAACACCATATATTTT
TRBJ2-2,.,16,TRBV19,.,CASIGGGTPNTGELFF,TGTGCCAGTATAGGGGGAGGGACTCCGAACACCGGGGAGCTGTTTTTT
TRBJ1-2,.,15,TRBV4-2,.,CASSQGAGEAGGYTF,TGTGCCAGCAGCCAAGGCGCAGGGGAGGCGGGAGGCTACACCTTC
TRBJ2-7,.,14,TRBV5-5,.,CASSPPGNTYEQYF,TGTGCCAGCAGCCCCCCAGGGAACACCTACGAGCAGTACTTC
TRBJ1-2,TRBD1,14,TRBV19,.,CATRAGTGLYGYTF,TGTGCCACCCGCGCCGGGACAGGACTTTATGGCTACACCTTC
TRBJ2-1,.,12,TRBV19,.,CASSGSGDEQFF,TGTGCCAGTAGTGGTTCTGGGGACGAGCAGTTCTTC
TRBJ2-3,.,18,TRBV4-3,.,CASSQDPVGDDPTDTQYF,TGCGCCAGCAGCCAAGATCCGGTCGGCGACGACCCAACAGATACGCAGTATTTT
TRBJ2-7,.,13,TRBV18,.,CASSRGESYEQYF,TGTGCCAGCTCACGGGGGGAATCCTACGAGCAGTACTTC
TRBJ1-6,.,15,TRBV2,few,CASSERRGNPSPLHF,TGTGCCAGCAGTGAAAGGAGGGGGAACCCTTCACCCCTCCACTTT
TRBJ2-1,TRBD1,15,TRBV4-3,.,CASSHGQGSNNEQFF,TGCGCCAGCAGCCACGGACAGGGTTCCAACAATGAGCAGTTCTTC
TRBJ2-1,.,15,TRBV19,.,CASSQDLDPYNEQFF,TGTGCCAGTAGTCAAGACTTGGATCCCTACAATGAGCAGTTCTTC
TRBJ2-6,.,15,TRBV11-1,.,CASSLSVAGANVLTF,TGTGCCAGCAGCTTGTCGGTGGCTGGGGCCAACGTCCTGACTTTC
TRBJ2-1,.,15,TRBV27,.,CASSLFRGAYNEQFF,TGTGCCAGCAGTTTATTCCGGGGGGCTTACAATGAGCAGTTCTTC
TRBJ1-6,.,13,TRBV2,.,CASSDVANSPLHF,TGTGCCAGCAGTGATGTGGCAAATTCACCCCTCCACTTT
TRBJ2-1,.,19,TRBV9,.,CASSVDGRRGAGIYNEQFF,TGTGCCAGCAGCGTAGATGGGCGGCGGGGCGCAGGAATCTACAATGAGCAGTTCTTC
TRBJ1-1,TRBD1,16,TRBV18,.,CASSPGDRGQNTEAFF,TGTGCCAGCTCACCTGGGGACAGGGGACAGAACACTGAAGCTTTCTTT
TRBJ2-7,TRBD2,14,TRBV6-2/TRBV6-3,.,CASSSGLAGYEQYF,TGTGCCAGCAGTTCGGGACTAGCGGGGTACGAGCAGTACTTC
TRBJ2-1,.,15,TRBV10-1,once,CASSESSGGDNEQFF,TGCGCCAGCAGTGAGTCGTCCGGGGGTGACAATGAGCAGTTCTTC
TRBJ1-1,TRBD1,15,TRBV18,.,CASSPPGQGGTEAFF,TGTGCCAGCTCACCCCCCGGACAGGGAGGGACTGAAGCTTTCTTT
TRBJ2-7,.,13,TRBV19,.,CASSIGVGNEQYF,TGTGCCAGTAGTATAGGGGTGGGGAACGAGCAGTACTTC
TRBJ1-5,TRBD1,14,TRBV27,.,CASSTGTGNQPQHF,TGTGCCAGCAGTACGGGGACAGGCAATCAGCCCCAGCATTTT
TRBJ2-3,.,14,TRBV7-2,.,CASSRLPSTDTQYF,TGTGCCAGCAGCAGACTACCAAGCACAGATACGCAGTATTTT
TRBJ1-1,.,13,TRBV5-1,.,CASSFRMNTEAFF,TGCGCCAGCAGCTTTCGAATGAACACTGAAGCTTTCTTT
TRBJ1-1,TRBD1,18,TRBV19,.,CASSLIGQPRQGHTEAFF,TGTGCCAGTAGTCTAATCGGGCAGCCCAGACAGGGTCACACTGAAGCTTTCTTT
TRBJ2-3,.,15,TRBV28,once,CASSLYGGVEDTQYF,TGTGCCAGCAGTCTGTATGGGGGCGTCGAAGATACGCAGTATTTT
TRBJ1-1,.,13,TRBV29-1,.,CSVDRGHNTEAFF,TGCAGCGTTGATAGGGGCCATAACACTGAAGCTTTCTTT
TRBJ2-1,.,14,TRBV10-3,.,CAISVGAAHHEQFF,TGTGCCATCAGTGTCGGGGCAGCCCACCATGAGCAGTTCTTC
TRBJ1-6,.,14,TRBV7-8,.,CASSRDGYNSPLHF,TGTGCCAGCAGCAGGGACGGGTATAATTCACCCCTCCACTTT
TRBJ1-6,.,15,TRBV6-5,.,CASSSNREANSPLHF,TGTGCCAGCAGCAGCAATAGGGAGGCTAATTCACCCCTCCACTTT
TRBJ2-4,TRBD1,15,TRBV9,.,CASSPGTGDLNIQYF,TGTGCCAGTTCACCGGGGACAGGGGACCTGAACATTCAGTACTTC
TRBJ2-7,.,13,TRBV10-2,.,CASSTGLYDEQYF,TGCGCCAGCAGTACAGGGCTGTATGACGAGCAGTACTTC